These 27 T cell receptor beta chains were all obtained from the same sample, sequenced in a study of blood T cell repertoires in COVID-19. Assay: immunoSEQ multiplex PCR; the TCRdb copy retains only in-frame clones and omits some. Of around 130,000 clones listed, more than 85% are singletons. Sequencing used peripheral blood. These receptors were obtained from a man aged 50 or older with active or convalescent COVID-19.

As to this clone: Other DNA sequences in the same sample also yield this CDR3. V gene TRBV14 combines with J gene TRBJ2-2; 7 positions match TRBD2. The ends lost 1 base at V and 9 bases at J; junction bases unmatched: 8. Germline CDR1 SGHDN, CDR2 FVKESK. The CDR3 is 15 residues long. The CDR3 DNA reads TGTGCCAGCAGCCAAGTATTGACTAGCACTCGGGAGCTGTTTTTT. Its protein product is CASSQVLTSTRELFF.

The rearrangement links TRBV6-5 to TRBJ1-6; no reliable D call. CDR1 and CDR2 from the germline V gene are MNHEY and SVGAGI. The CDR3 has 14 residues. Trimming took off 6 bases at V and 9 bases at J, with 15 bases between the two ends. The CDR3 nucleotides read TGTGCCAGCAGGATTTCCCTAGGGAGTTCACCCCTCCACTTT. Translating it yields CASRISLGSSPLHF.

The chain employs TRBV19 and TRBJ1-5, with unresolved D. The V gene lost 5 bases and the J gene lost 0 bases, with 11 bases spanning the gap. The germline CDR1 and CDR2 sequences are LNHDA and SQIVND (reference sequence). The CDR3 has 15 amino acids. Here the CDR3 DNA reads TGTGCCAGTAGTTACGAGGACTATAGCAATCAGCCCCAGCATTTT. Residues: CASSYEDYSNQPQHF.

This clone appeared a few times. The genes are TRBV20-1 and TRBJ2-7; 7 nucleotides line up with TRBD2. The CDR3 loop spans 11 amino acids. V shed 6 bases, J shed 3 bases, and the junction held 2 bases outside the gene matches. CDR1 and CDR2 from the germline V gene are DFQATT and SNEGSKA (reference sequence). In DNA form, the CDR3 reads TGCAGTGCACGGGACTACTACGAGCAGTACTTC. Its protein product is CSARDYYEQYF.

The rearrangement joins TRBV19 to TRBJ1-5; maybe TRBD1 (5 bases). The CDR3 totals 16 residues. The V end was cut by 5 bases, the J end by 10 bases, with 24 bases between. The germline CDR1 and CDR2 sequences are LNHDA and SQIVND (reference sequence). CDR3 sequence reads: CASSPQGLGGIRPQHF. As DNA, the CDR3 is TGTGCCAGTAGTCCTCAGGGACTCGGGGGAATCAGACCCCAGCATTTT.

This clone occurred once. The chain employs TRBV6-2 or TRBV6-3 and TRBJ2-7, with TRBD2 matching 9 bases. The CDR3 covers 14 residues. Per germline, CDR1 MNHEY and CDR2 SVGEGT. V shed 6 bases, J shed 7 bases, and the junction held 10 bases outside the gene matches. The CDR3 spells CASSKAALAGEQYF. CDR3 coding DNA: TGTGCCAGCAGCAAAGCCGCCCTAGCGGGGGAGCAGTACTTC.

The CDR3 region is CASSPGGAGDTQYF. The CDR3 coding sequence is TGCGCCAGCAGCCCCGGGGGGGCAGGAGATACGCAGTATTTT. V and J are TRBV4-1 and TRBJ2-3; TRBD2 matches at 8 bases. The CDR3 totals 14 residues. Trimming cost V 4 bases and J 5 bases; bases outside gene matches: 5. The germline V gene encodes CDR1 MGHRA and CDR2 YSYEKL.

The genes are TRBV5-1 and TRBJ2-3; D unclear. The CDR3 has 17 amino acids. The germline gives CDR1 SGHRS, CDR2 YFSETQ. V lost 4 bases to trimming and J lost 0 bases, with 18 bases between them. The CDR3: CASSRQVSGSSTDTQYF. CDR3 sequence (DNA): TGCGCCAGCAGCAGGCAGGTTTCTGGGTCGAGCACAGATACGCAGTATTTT.

In its sample, this clone was seen once. J is TRBJ2-2 and V is TRBV4-1, with 7 bases fitting TRBD1. Germline V gene sequence: CDR1 MGHRA, CDR2 YSYEKL. Unmatched junction bases numbered 11, after V lost 0 bases and J lost 1 base. This CDR3 comprises 19 residues. The CDR3 nucleotides are TGCGCCAGCAGCCAAGAATCAGAAGAGTCAGGGGGGAACACCGGGGAGCTGTTTTTT. Its protein product is CASSQESEESGGNTGELFF.

This clone was counted a single time. This chain links TRBV25-1 with TRBJ1-4; a weak D match, TRBD1 (6 bases). Trimming removed 2 bases at V and 7 bases at J, with 14 bases between. Germline V lookup: CDR1 MGHDK, CDR2 SYGVNS. The CDR3 has 15 residues. CDR3 DNA sequence: TGTGCCAGCAGTGAAACAGGGCTCGGTAGTGAAAAACTGTTTTTT. This sequence encodes CASSETGLGSEKLFF.

The chain carries TRBV7-8 and TRBJ1-4; 7 bases agree with TRBD1. Germline CDR1 SGHVS, CDR2 FQNEAQ. The CDR3 spans 13 residues. V trimming: 6 bases; J trimming: 8 bases; junction bases outside the gene matches: 6. CDR3: CASRNRGSEKLFF. In nucleotides, the CDR3 is TGTGCCAGCAGGAACAGGGGTTCCGAAAAACTGTTTTTT. The full variable domain, with the rest looked up from reference TRBV7-8 and TRBJ1-4, is GAGVSQSPRYKVAKRGQDVALRCDPISGHVSLFWYQQALGQGPEFLTYFQNEAQLDKSGLPSDRFFAERPEGSVSTLKIQRTQQEDSAVYLCASRNRGSEKLFFGSGTQLSVL.

The CDR3 nucleotides are TGCGCCAGCAGCTTGACAGGGAACACCGGGGAGCTGTTTTTT. This encodes CASSLTGNTGELFF. The V gene is TRBV5-1, the J gene TRBJ2-2; a weak D match, TRBD1 (5 bases). Germline V gene sequence: CDR1 SGHRS, CDR2 YFSETQ. The length of the CDR3 is 14 residues. The V end lost 1 base, the J end lost 1 base, and 5 bases lay between the germline ends.

The rearrangement joins TRBV11-2 to TRBJ1-6; D perhaps matches TRBD1 (5 bases). The V end lost 4 bases, the J end lost 7 bases, and 11 bases lay between the germline ends. The germline gives CDR1 SGHAT, CDR2 FQNNGV. The CDR3 spans 14 residues. CDR3 amino acids: CASSSRANNSPLHF. The CDR3 DNA reads as TGTGCCAGCAGCTCCAGGGCTAACAATTCACCCCTCCACTTT.

This chain connects TRBV6-2 or TRBV6-3 to TRBJ1-5, with D tentatively TRBD1 (5 bases). CDR3 length equals 17 residues. In germline, CDR1 is MNHEY, CDR2 SVGEGT. V lost 5 bases to trimming and J lost 0 bases, with 17 bases between them. CDR3 nucleotides: TGTGCCAGCAGTACCCTAGACAGCCTTTATAGCAATCAGCCCCAGCATTTT. Its protein product is CASSTLDSLYSNQPQHF.

This clone appeared once. The chain uses TRBV9 and TRBJ1-5; D is ambiguous. The CDR3 contains 14 residues. Trimming stripped 0 bases from V and 5 bases from J, with 9 bases between. Germline CDR1 is SGDLS and CDR2 is YYNGEE. The CDR3 nucleotides read TGTGCCAGCAGCGTAGGGAGCCGGCATCAGCCCCAGCATTTT. This sequence encodes CASSVGSRHQPQHF.

The chain recombines TRBV12-2 with TRBJ1-6; the D call in the table, TRBD1, was not verified against the DNA. TRBV12-2 is tagged as a pseudogene. The CDR3 has 20 amino acids. The CDR3 loop is CASRLSVWAKQGVLYSPLHF. The DNA of the CDR3 is TGTGCAAGTCGCTTATCGGTTTGGGCTAAACAGGGGGTACTCTATTCACCCCTCCACTTT.

The chain joins TRBV28 to TRBJ1-4; D might be TRBD1 (6 bases). V dropped 10 bases and J dropped 8 bases, with 20 bases sitting between them. The CDR3 extends over 14 amino acids. Germline CDR1 and CDR2: MDHEN and SYDVKM. The CDR3 sequence: CATEKTGLIEKLFF. For the CDR3, the DNA is TGTGCCACCGAAAAAACAGGGCTAATCGAAAAACTGTTTTTT.

The sample holds a few counts of this clone. The rearrangement links TRBV2 to TRBJ2-7; a possible D gene is TRBD1 (6 bases). The CDR3 is 14 residues long. Germline V gene sequence: CDR1 SNHLY, CDR2 FYNNEI. V was shortened by 4 bases and J by 5 bases, with 15 bases between the two germline ends. For the CDR3, the DNA is TGTGCCAGCAGTGGGTACGGCAGGGGCGACGAGCAGTACTTC. This codes for CASSGYGRGDEQYF.

This chain uses TRBV7-8 with TRBJ1-1, with D uncertain. Germline lookup yields CDR1 SGHVS and CDR2 FQNEAQ. The CDR3 extends over 11 amino acids. Trimming pared 5 bases from V and 10 bases from J, leaving 11 bases between. The CDR3: CASSHELGAFF. The DNA of the CDR3 is TGTGCCAGCAGCCACGAACTAGGAGCTTTCTTT.

The CDR3 protein is CASSQDRPGLASGELFF. CDR3 nucleotide sequence: TGTGCCAGCAGCCAAGACCGGCCCGGTTTAGCGTCCGGGGAGCTGTTTTTT. The chain recombines TRBV3-1 (or the pseudogene TRBV3-2) with TRBJ2-2; D is possibly TRBD2 (5 bases). CDR3 length: 17 residues. The germline V gene has CDR1 LGHDT and CDR2 YNNKEL (reference sequence). Deletions cut 0 bases from V and 6 bases from J, with 17 bases between.

The rearrangement links TRBV6-2 or TRBV6-3 to TRBJ2-3; TRBD2 aligns across 9 bases. The CDR3 contains 18 residues. Unmatched junction bases numbered 12, after V lost 3 bases and J lost 2 bases. Germline V lookup: CDR1 MNHEY, CDR2 SVGEGT. This CDR3 is CASSYVAGGPSITDTQYF. CDR3 in DNA: TGTGCCAGCAGTTATGTGGCGGGGGGGCCGTCAATCACAGATACGCAGTATTTT.

As regards this clone: This clone may be a read error of a much larger clone one base away. The sample carries other DNA sequences with the same CDR3. The V call is TRBV7-8, the J call TRBJ1-1; the D gene is possibly TRBD1 (5 bases). The CDR3 loop spans 17 amino acids. The germline V gene encodes CDR1 SGHVS and CDR2 FQNEAQ. V lost 8 bases, J lost 4 bases, and 26 bases lay in between. Written as DNA, the CDR3 is TGTGCCAGCTGCGATTTGCGGGGGTGGGGGTCGGGCACTGAAGCTTTCTTT. Protein product: CASCDLRGWGSGTEAFF.

The chain is built from TRBV5-8 and TRBJ1-2; D unclear. From germline, CDR1 is SGHTS and CDR2 YDEGEE. The CDR3 length is 13 residues. V was shortened by 0 bases and J by 5 bases, with 8 bases between the two germline ends. CDR3 DNA sequence: TGTGCCAGCAGCTTGGATTTCCGGTATGGCTACACCTTC. Protein sequence: CASSLDFRYGYTF.

V and J are TRBV18 and TRBJ2-3, with D possibly matching TRBD1 (6 bases). The germline V gene has CDR1 KGHSH and CDR2 LQKENI. Trimming removed 3 bases from V and 3 bases from J, with 19 bases in between. The CDR3 loop spans 17 amino acids. The CDR3 DNA reads as TGTGCCAGCTCACCGGGGGCCGGCCCGAGATCAACAGATACGCAGTATTTT. This gives the protein CASSPGAGPRSTDTQYF.

J is TRBJ2-2 and V is TRBV14; 7 nucleotides match TRBD1. The CDR3 loop spans 15 amino acids. V gave up 2 bases and J gave up 4 bases; unmatched junction bases: 4. Germline CDR1 SGHDN, CDR2 FVKESK. The DNA of the CDR3 is TGTGCCAGCAGCCAAACGACAGGGCCCACCGGGGAGCTGTTTTTT. This translates into CASSQTTGPTGELFF.

The CDR3: CASSREPGLAGMNTGELFF. CDR3 coding DNA: TGTGCCAGCAGCAGGGAGCCGGGACTAGCGGGGATGAACACCGGGGAGCTGTTTTTT. V and J are TRBV7-2 and TRBJ2-2; TRBD2 matches 13 bases. Germline lookup yields CDR1 SGHTA and CDR2 FQGNSA. V shed 5 bases and J 1 base; nucleotides not matched to a gene: 10. The length of the CDR3 is 19 residues.

The DNA for the CDR3 is TGTGCCAGCAGCAGATACCTGGACAGCCGAGAAGCTTTCTTT. Translating gives CASSRYLDSREAFF. The chain couples TRBV14 to TRBJ1-1, with D perhaps matching TRBD1 (6 bases). The CDR3 extends over 14 amino acids. The V gene's germline CDR1 is SGHDN and CDR2 FVKESK. V lost 5 bases and J 8 bases, leaving 18 bases between the germline ends.